The 15 T cell receptor beta chains reported below all come from one sample, sequenced in a study of T cells in Graves' hyperthyroidism and ophthalmopathy. RNA transcripts gave rise to amplified TCR beta CDR3 regions. HTBI primers were the set used in a first-round RT-PCR of the TCR CDR3. TCRdb redid the calling of the multiplex PCR reads with MiXCR, one entry per CDR3 protein. This table holds about 840,000 distinct CDR3 sequences, 35% to 45% found once. The sequenced sample was blood. The receptors derive from a man younger than 35 with Graves' hyperthyroidism.

This clonotype was detected many times. This chain uses TRBV20-1 with TRBJ1-5; D unresolved. The CDR3 length is 15 residues. From germline, CDR1 is DFQATT and CDR2 SNEGSKA (reference sequence). The V end was cut by 7 bases, the J end by 3 bases, with 19 bases between. The CDR3 sequence is CSGSTGAGYNQPQHF. For the CDR3, the DNA is TGCAGTGGCTCGACGGGCGCAGGATACAATCAGCCCCAGCATTTT.

The genes are TRBV29-1 and TRBJ1-2, with D perhaps matching TRBD1 (5 bases). Trimming pared 5 bases from V and 6 bases from J, leaving 19 bases between. Germline loops: CDR1 SQVTM, CDR2 ANQGSEA. The CDR3 has 14 amino acids. CDR3 DNA sequence: TGCAGCGTTCCCCAGGCAGGGAAGGTTGATGGCTACACCTTC. Amino acid sequence: CSVPQAGKVDGYTF.

Ten or more counts support this clonotype. The chain recombines TRBV12-3 or TRBV12-4 with TRBJ1-2, with a weak D call TRBD1 (5 bases). The CDR3 has 12 residues. Trimming shortened V by 8 bases and J by 4 bases, and 11 bases separated the two germline ends. The CDR3 loop reads CASGEGVYGYTF. The CDR3 DNA is TGTGCCAGCGGTGAAGGGGTCTATGGCTACACCTTC.

This clonotype was seen many times. The chain uses TRBV20-1 and TRBJ2-7; no clear D gene. CDR1 and CDR2 (germline): DFQATT, SNEGSKA (reference sequence). With 0 bases removed from V and 2 bases from J, the gap between germline ends came to 8 bases. The CDR3 totals 13 residues. For the CDR3, the DNA is TGCAGTGCTAGAGATGACCTGACCTACGAGCAGTACTTC. This encodes CSARDDLTYEQYF.

In its sample, this clonotype was seen many times. The chain is built from TRBV9 and TRBJ1-2; D might be TRBD1 (5 bases). Germline lookup yields CDR1 SGDLS and CDR2 YYNGEE. This CDR3 has 15 amino acids. Trimming took 0 bases from V and 2 from J, leaving 11 bases between them. As DNA, the CDR3 is TGTGCCAGCAGCGTAGTAGAGGGGCCGAACTATGGCTACACCTTC. This codes for CASSVVEGPNYGYTF.

This clonotype was observed once. The chain links TRBV2 to TRBJ1-4; 8 bases align to TRBD1. The V segment lost 5 bases and the J segment 7 bases; nucleotides outside the gene matches: 12. Germline loops: CDR1 SNHLY, CDR2 FYNNEI. This CDR3 comprises 16 residues. CDR3 sequence reads: CASSPGGQGGVEKLFF. The CDR3 DNA reads TGTGCCAGCAGTCCAGGAGGACAGGGCGGCGTTGAAAAACTGTTTTTT.

This clonotype occurred many times. The V and J genes are TRBV12-3 or TRBV12-4 and TRBJ1-1, with no clear D. Trimming removed 8 bases at V and 4 bases at J, with 11 bases between. This CDR3 is 12 amino acids long. In DNA form, the CDR3 reads TGTGCCAGCTGTGCCGGAGTCACTGAAGCTTTCTTT. This encodes CASCAGVTEAFF.

This clonotype came up a few times. The chain links TRBV2 to TRBJ2-2; 8 bases are a match to TRBD2. The ends lost 4 bases at V and 5 bases at J; junction bases unmatched: 3. This CDR3 contains 14 residues. Germline CDR1 is SNHLY and CDR2 is FYNNEI. This CDR3 is CASSGAGGTGELFF. In DNA, the CDR3 is TGTGCCAGCAGTGGGGCGGGAGGTACCGGGGAGCTGTTTTTT.

J is TRBJ2-2 and V is TRBV7-2, with 12 nucleotides matching TRBD2. The CDR3 sequence is 21 residues long. Germline V gene sequence: CDR1 SGHTA, CDR2 FQGNSA. The V gene end was trimmed by 4 bases and the J gene end by 4 bases; junction bases not matched to a gene: 19. Written as DNA, the CDR3 is TGTGCCAGCAGCTCCCGAAGTATTCTAGCGGGAGGGCCTAGGGGCACCGGGGAGCTGTTTTTT. It yields the protein CASSSRSILAGGPRGTGELFF.

V and J are TRBV19 and TRBJ1-4; D perhaps matches TRBD1 (5 bases). The V and J ends lost 9 bases and 0 bases respectively, with 11 bases between them. The CDR3 is 14 amino acids. Germline CDR1 reads LNHDA; CDR2 reads SQIVND (reference sequence). The CDR3 sequence: CARAGPATNEKLFF. Here the CDR3 DNA reads TGTGCCAGGGCAGGGCCTGCAACTAATGAAAAACTGTTTTTT.

This clonotype came up many times. One end of the junction does not line up with germline, which may come from a read error. The chain employs TRBV7-3 and TRBJ1-1; D is undetermined. The CDR3 has 13 residues. CDR1 is SGHTA, CDR2 FQGTGA, per germline. This chain's CDR3 is CASSASANSEAFF. In nucleotides, the CDR3 is TGTGCCAGCAGCGCCTCGGCGAACTCTGAAGCTTTCTTT. The whole variable domain, filled in from reference TRBV7-3 and TRBJ1-1, reads GAGVSQTPSNKVTEKGKYVELRCDPISGHTALYWYRQSLGQGPEFLIYFQGTGAADDSGLPNDRFFAVRPEGSVSTLKIQRTERGDSAVYLCASSASANSEAFFGQGTRLTVV.

Details on this clonotype: The conserved phenylalanine or tryptophan is not found at the CDR3 terminus, so this likely reflects a read error. The chain combines TRBV7-9 with TRBJ1-1, with unresolved D. Trimming pared 4 bases from V and 2 bases from J, leaving 8 bases between. CDR1 and CDR2 from the germline V gene are SEHNR and FQNEAQ (reference sequence). The CDR3 totals 13 residues. The CDR3 bases are TGTGCCAGCAGCTCTCGAATAAACACTGAAGCTTTCCTT. It is translated as CASSSRINTEAFL.

The chain recombines TRBV20-1 with TRBJ2-2; 11 positions agree with TRBD1. Germline assignment: CDR1 DFQATT and CDR2 SNEGSKA (reference sequence). V was pared by 4 bases and J by 4 bases, with 8 bases of the junction left unmatched. The CDR3 has 16 residues. CDR3 sequence (DNA): TGCAGTGCTATAAACCGGGACAGGGGGTCCACCGGGGAGCTGTTTTTT. Translation: CSAINRDRGSTGELFF.

This clonotype was recorded many times. V usage is TRBV29-1 and J usage is TRBJ2-7; 7 bases align to TRBD2. Germline loops: CDR1 SQVTM, CDR2 ANQGSEA. CDR3 size: 14 residues. J lost 0 bases, V lost 5 bases, and 7 bases had no gene match. CDR3 loop: CSVRFGGSSYEQYF. The CDR3 coding sequence is TGCAGCGTTCGATTTGGCGGGAGCTCCTACGAGCAGTACTTC.

The gene calls are TRBV7-6 and TRBJ2-5; 7 bases line up with TRBD2. Trimming took 4 bases from V and 2 from J; bases not matched to a gene: 7. The CDR3 has 15 residues. Germline-derived CDR1 and CDR2 are SGHVS and FNYEAQ. This CDR3 reads CASSSKRDYQETQYF. The DNA of the CDR3 is TGTGCCAGCAGCTCAAAAAGGGACTATCAAGAGACCCAGTACTTC.